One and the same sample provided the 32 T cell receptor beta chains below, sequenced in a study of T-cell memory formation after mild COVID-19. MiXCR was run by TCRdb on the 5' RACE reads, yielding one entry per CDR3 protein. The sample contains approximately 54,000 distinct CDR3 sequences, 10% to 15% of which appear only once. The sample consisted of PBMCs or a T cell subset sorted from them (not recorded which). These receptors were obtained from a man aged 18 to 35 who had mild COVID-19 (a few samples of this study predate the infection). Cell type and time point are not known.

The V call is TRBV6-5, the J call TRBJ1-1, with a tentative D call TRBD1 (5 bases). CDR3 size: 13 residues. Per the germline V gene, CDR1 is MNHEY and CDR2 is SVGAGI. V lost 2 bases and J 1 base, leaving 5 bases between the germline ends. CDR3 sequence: CASSYGQNTEAFF. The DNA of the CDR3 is TGTGCCAGCAGTTACGGACAGAACACTGAAGCTTTCTTT.

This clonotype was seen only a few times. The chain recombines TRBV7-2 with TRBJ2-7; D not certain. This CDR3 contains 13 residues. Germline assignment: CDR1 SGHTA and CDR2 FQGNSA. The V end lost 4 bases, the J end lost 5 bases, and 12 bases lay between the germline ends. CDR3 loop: CASSSRFGNEQYV. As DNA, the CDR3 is TGTGCCAGCAGCTCCAGATTCGGTAACGAGCAGTACGTC.

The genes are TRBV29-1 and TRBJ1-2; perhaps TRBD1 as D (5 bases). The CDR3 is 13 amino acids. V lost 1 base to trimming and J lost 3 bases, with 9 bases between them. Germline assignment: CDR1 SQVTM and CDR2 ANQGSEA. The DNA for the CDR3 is TGCAGCGTTGAAGGGACAACTGACTATGGCTACACCTTC. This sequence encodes CSVEGTTDYGYTF.

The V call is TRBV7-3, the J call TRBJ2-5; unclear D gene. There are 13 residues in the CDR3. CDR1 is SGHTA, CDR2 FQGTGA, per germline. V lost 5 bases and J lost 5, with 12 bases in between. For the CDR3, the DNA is TGTGCCAGCAGCCTCCTAGACCGGGAGACCCAGTACTTC. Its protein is CASSLLDRETQYF.

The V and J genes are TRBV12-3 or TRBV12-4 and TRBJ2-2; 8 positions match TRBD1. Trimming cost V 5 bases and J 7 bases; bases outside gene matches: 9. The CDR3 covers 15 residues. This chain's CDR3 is CASSRRGQGDGELFF. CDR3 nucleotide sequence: TGTGCCAGCAGTCGCCGAGGACAGGGCGACGGGGAGCTGTTTTTT.

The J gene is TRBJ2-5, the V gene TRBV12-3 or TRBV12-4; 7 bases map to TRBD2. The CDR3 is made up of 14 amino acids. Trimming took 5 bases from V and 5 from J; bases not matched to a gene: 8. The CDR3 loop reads CASSPGSGEETQYF. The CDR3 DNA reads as TGTGCCAGCAGTCCCGGCAGCGGGGAGGAGACCCAGTACTTC.

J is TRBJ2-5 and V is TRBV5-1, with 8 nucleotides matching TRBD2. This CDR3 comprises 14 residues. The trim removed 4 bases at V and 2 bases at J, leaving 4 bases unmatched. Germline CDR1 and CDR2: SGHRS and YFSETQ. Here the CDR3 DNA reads TGCGCCAGCAGCACTAGCGGTCGACAAGAGACCCAGTACTTC. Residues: CASSTSGRQETQYF. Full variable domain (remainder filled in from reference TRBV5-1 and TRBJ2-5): KAGVTQTPRYLIKTRGQQVTLSCSPISGHRSVSWYQQTPGQGLQFLFEYFSETQRNKGNFPGRFSGRQFSNSRSEMNVSTLELGDSALYLCASSTSGRQETQYFGPGTRLLVL.

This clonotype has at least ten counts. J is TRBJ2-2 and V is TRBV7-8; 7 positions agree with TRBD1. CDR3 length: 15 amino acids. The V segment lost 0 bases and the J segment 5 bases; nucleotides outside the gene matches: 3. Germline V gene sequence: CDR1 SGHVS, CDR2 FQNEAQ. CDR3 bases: TGTGCCAGCAGCTTAGCGATACAGGGGACCGGGGAGCTGTTTTTT. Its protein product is CASSLAIQGTGELFF.

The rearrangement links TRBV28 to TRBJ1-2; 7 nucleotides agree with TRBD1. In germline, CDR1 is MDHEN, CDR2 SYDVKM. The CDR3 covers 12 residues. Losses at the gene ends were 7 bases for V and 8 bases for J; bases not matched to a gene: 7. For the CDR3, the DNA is TGTGCCAGCACTCAGGGGGGCGTAGGCTACACCTTC. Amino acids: CASTQGGVGYTF.

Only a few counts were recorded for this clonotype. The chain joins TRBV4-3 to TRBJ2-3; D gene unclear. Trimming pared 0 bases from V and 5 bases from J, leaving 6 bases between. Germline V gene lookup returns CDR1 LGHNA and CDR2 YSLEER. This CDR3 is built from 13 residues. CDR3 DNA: TGCGCCAGCAGCCAAGATATAGGAGATACGCAGTATTTT. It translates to CASSQDIGDTQYF.

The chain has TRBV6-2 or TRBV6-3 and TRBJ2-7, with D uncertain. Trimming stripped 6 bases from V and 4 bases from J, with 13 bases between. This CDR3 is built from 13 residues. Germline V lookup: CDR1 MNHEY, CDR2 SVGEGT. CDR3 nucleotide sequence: TGTGCCAGCAGCATGGACGGCGAATACGAGCAGTACTTC. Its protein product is CASSMDGEYEQYF.

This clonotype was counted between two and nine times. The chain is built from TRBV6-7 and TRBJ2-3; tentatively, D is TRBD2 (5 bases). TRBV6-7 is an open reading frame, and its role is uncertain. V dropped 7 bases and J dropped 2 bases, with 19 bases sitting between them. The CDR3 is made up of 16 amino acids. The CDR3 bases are TGTGCCAGCATGCCGGCCGAGCGGCCGGACACAGATACGCAGTATTTT. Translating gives CASMPAERPDTDTQYF.

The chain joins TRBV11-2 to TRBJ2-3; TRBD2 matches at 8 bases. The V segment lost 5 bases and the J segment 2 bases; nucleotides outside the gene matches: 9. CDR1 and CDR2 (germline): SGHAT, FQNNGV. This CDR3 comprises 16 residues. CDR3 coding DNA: TGTGCCAGCAGCCGAGGGTCACTAGCGGACACAGATACGCAGTATTTT. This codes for CASSRGSLADTDTQYF. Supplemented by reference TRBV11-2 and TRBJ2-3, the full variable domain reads EAGVAQSPRYKIIEKRQSVAFWCNPISGHATLYWYQQILGQGPKLLIQFQNNGVVDDSQLPKDRFSAERLKGVDSTLKIQPAKLEDSAVYLCASSRGSLADTDTQYFGPGTRLTVL.

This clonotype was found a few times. CDR3 residues: CASSQPGGFVYV. The CDR3 coding sequence is TGCGCCAGCAGCCAACCAGGGGGCTTTGTTTACGTC. This chain uses TRBV4-1 with TRBJ2-7; TRBD1 agrees at 8 bases. V lost 2 bases to trimming and J lost 13 bases; unmatched junction nucleotides: 7. This CDR3 comprises 12 residues. CDR1 MGHRA and CDR2 YSYEKL come from the germline V gene.

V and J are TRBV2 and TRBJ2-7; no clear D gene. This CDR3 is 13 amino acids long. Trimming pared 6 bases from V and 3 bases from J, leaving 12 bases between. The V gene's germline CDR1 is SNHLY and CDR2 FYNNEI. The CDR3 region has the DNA TGTGCCAGCAGGGAGAGTAACAGCTACGAGCAGTACGTC. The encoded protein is CASRESNSYEQYV.

CDR3 loop: CAISENAGIGEQYV. The CDR3 DNA sequence: TGTGCCATCAGTGAGAACGCGGGAATTGGGGAGCAGTACGTC. The chain uses TRBV10-3 and TRBJ2-7; a possible D gene is TRBD2 (6 bases). Trimming stripped 2 bases from V and 7 bases from J, with 15 bases between. CDR1 is ENHRY, CDR2 SYGVKD, per germline. The CDR3 is 14 residues long.

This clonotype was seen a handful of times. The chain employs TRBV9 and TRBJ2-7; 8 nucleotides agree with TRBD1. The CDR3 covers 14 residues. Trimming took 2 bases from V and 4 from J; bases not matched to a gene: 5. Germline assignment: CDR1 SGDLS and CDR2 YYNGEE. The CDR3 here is CASSVLGQGYEQYF. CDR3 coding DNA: TGTGCCAGCAGCGTCCTAGGACAGGGATACGAGCAGTACTTC.

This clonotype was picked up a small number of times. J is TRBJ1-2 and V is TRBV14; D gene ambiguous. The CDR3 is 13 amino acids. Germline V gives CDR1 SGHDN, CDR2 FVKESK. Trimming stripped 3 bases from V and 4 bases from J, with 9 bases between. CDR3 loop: CASSHGPTYGYTF. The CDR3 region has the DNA TGTGCCAGCAGCCACGGACCGACCTATGGCTACACCTTC.

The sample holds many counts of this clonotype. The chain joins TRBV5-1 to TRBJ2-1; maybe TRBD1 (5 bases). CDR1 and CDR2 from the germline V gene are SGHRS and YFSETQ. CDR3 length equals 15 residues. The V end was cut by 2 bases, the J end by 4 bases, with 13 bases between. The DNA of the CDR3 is TGCGCCAGCAGCTTATTGCAGGGCCTATACAATGAGCAGTTCTTC. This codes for CASSLLQGLYNEQFF.

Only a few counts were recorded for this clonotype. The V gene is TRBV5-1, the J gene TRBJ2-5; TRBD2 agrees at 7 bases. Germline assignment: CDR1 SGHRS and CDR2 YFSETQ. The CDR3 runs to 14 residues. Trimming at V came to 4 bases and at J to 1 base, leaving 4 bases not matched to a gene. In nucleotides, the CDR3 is TGCGCCAGCAGCGCGACTAGCCCCCAAGAGACCCAGTACTTC. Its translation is CASSATSPQETQYF.

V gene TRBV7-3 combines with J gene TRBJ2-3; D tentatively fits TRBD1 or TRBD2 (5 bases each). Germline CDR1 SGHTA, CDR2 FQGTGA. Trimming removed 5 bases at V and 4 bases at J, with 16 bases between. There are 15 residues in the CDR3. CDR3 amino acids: CASSGTASGPDTQYF. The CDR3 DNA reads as TGTGCCAGCAGCGGAACAGCTTCGGGACCAGATACGCAGTATTTT.

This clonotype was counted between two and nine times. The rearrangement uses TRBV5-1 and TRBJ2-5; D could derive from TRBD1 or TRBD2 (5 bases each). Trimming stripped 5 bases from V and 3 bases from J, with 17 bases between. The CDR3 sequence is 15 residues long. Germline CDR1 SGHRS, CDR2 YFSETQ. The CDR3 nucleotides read TGCGCCAGCAGGCCCGGGACCCCTCGCAAAGAGACCCAGTACTTC. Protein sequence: CASRPGTPRKETQYF.

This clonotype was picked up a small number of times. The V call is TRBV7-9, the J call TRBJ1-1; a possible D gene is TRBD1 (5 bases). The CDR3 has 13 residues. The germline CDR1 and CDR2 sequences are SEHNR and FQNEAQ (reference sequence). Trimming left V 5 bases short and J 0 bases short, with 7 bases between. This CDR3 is CASSQDMNTEAFF. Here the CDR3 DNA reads TGTGCCAGCAGCCAGGACATGAACACTGAAGCTTTCTTT.

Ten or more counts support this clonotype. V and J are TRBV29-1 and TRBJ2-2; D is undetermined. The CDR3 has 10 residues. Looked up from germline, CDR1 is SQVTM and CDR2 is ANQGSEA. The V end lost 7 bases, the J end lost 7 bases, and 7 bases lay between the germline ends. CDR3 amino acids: CSAFHGELFF. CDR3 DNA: TGCAGCGCCTTTCACGGGGAGCTGTTTTTT.

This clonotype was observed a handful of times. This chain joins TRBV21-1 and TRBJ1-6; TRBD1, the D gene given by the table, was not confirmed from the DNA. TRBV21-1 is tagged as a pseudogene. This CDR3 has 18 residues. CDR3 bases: TGTGCCAGCAGCAATAAAGACAGCCTGGGAAACTATAATTCACCCCTCCACTTT. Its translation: CASSNKDSLGNYNSPLHF.

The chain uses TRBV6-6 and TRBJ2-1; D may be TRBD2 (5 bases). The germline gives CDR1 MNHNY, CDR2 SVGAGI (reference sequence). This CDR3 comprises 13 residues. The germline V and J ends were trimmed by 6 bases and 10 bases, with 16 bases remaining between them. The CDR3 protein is CASSPRGKGEQFF. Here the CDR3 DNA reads TGTGCCAGCAGCCCACGGGGAAAAGGGGAGCAGTTCTTC.

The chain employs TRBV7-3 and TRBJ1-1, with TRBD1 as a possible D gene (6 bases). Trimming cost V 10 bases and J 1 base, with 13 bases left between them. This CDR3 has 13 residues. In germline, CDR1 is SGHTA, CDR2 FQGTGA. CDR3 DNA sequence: TGTGCCACCGCCCGGACAGCGAACACTGAAGCTTTCTTT. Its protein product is CATARTANTEAFF.

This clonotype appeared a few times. This chain's CDR3 is CASSRRRVTDTQYF. The DNA for the CDR3 is TGTGCCAGCAGCCGTCGGAGGGTGACAGATACGCAGTATTTT. The V gene is TRBV7-2, the J gene TRBJ2-3; D may be TRBD2 (6 bases). Between the trimmed V and J ends, which lost 5 bases and 3 bases, there was a span of 12 bases. CDR3 length: 14 residues. Looked up from germline, CDR1 is SGHTA and CDR2 is FQGNSA.

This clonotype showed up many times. This CDR3 is CASSFGGGQYF. The CDR3 region has the DNA TGTGCCAGCAGCTTCGGGGGAGGGCAGTACTTC. The chain employs TRBV7-9 and TRBJ2-7; a possible D gene is TRBD2 (6 bases). The V end was cut by 3 bases, the J end by 9 bases, with 9 bases between. Germline-derived CDR1 and CDR2 are SEHNR and FQNEAQ (reference sequence). The CDR3 extends over 11 amino acids.

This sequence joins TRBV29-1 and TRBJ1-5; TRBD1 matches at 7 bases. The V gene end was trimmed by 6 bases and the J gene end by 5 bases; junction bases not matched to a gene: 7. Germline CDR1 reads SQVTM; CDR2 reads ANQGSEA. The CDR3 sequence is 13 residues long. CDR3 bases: TGCAGCGTCAGACAGGGAGAGCATCAGCCCCAGCATTTT. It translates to CSVRQGEHQPQHF.

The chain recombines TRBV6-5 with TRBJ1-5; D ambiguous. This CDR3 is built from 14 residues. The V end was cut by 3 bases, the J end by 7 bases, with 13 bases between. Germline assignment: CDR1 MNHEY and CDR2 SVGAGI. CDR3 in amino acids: CASSYGGDGQPQHF. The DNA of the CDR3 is TGTGCCAGCAGTTATGGCGGGGATGGCCAGCCCCAGCATTTT.

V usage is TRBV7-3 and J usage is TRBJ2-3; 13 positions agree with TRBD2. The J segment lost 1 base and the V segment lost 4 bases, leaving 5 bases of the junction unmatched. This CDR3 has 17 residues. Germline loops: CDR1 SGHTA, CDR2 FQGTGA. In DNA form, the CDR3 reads TGTGCCAGCAGCTCGGGAGGACTAGCGGGGGGCACAGATACGCAGTATTTT. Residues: CASSSGGLAGGTDTQYF.